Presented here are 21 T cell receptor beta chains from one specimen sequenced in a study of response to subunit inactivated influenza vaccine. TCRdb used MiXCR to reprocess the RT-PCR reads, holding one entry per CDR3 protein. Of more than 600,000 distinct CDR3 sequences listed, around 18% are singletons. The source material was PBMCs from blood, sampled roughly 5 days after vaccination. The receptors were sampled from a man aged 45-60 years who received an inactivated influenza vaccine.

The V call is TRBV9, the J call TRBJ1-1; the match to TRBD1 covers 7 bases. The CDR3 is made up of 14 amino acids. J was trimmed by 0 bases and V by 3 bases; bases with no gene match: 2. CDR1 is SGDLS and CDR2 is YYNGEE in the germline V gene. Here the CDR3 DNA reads TGTGCCAGCAGCGCGGGACAGCTGAACACTGAAGCTTTCTTT. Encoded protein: CASSAGQLNTEAFF. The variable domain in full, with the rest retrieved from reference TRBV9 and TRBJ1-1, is DSGVTQTPKHLITATGQRVTLRCSPRSGDLSVYWYQQSLDQGLQFLIQYYNGEERAKGNILERFSAQQFPDLHSELNLSSLELGDSALYFCASSAGQLNTEAFFGQGTRLTVV.

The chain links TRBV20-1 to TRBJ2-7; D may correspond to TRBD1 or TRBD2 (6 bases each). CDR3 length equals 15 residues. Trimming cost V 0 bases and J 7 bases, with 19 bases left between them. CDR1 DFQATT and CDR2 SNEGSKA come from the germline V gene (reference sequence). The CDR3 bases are TGCAGTGCTAGAGATTGGGGGGCAAGGCGAAGGGAGCAGTACTTC. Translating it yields CSARDWGARRREQYF.

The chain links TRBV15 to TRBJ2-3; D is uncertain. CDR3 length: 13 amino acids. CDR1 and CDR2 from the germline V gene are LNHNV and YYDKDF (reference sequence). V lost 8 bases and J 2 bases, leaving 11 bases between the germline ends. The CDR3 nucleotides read TGTGCCACCGCCCGGCGCCCCACAGATACGCAGTATTTT. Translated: CATARRPTDTQYF. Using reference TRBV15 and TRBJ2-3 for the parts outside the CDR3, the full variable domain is DAMVIQNPRYQVTQFGKPVTLSCSQTLNHNVMYWYQQKSSQAPKLLFHYYDKDFNNEADTPDNFQSRRPNTSFCFLDIRSPGLGDTAMYLCATARRPTDTQYFGPGTRLTVL.

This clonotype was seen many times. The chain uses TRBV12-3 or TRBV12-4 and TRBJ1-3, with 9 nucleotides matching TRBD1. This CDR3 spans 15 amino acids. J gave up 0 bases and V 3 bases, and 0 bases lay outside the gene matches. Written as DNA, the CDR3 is TGTGCCAGCAGTTTGGGACAGGGCTCTGGAAACACCATATATTTT. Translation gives CASSLGQGSGNTIYF.

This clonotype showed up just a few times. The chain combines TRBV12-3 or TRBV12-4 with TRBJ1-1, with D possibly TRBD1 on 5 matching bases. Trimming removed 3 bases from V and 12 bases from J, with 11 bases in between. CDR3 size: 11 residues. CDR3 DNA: TGTGCCAGCAGTTTCCGGGACGCAACTTTCTTT. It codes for CASSFRDATFF.

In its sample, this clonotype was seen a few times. DNA for the CDR3: TGTGCCAGCTCACCAATTGGCCCGGGACAGGTTAGCCATGAGCAGTTCTTC. As protein: CASSPIGPGQVSHEQFF. The chain couples TRBV18 to TRBJ2-1, with 8 bases lining up with TRBD1. The CDR3 spans 17 residues. CDR1 and CDR2 from the germline V gene are KGHSH and LQKENI. V was pared by 2 bases and J by 8 bases, with 14 bases of the junction left unmatched. The full variable domain, in which reference TRBV18 and TRBJ2-1 provide the parts outside the CDR3, is NAGVMQNPRHLVRRRGQEARLRCSPMKGHSHVYWYRQLPEEGLKFMVYLQKENIIDESGMPKERFSAEFPKEGPSILRIQQVVRGDSAAYFCASSPIGPGQVSHEQFFGPGTRLTVL.

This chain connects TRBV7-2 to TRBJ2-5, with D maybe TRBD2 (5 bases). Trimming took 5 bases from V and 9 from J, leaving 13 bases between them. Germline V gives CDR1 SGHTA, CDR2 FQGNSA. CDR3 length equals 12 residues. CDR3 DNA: TGTGCCAGCAGCCCATCCGGGGTAGCCCAGTACTTC. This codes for CASSPSGVAQYF.

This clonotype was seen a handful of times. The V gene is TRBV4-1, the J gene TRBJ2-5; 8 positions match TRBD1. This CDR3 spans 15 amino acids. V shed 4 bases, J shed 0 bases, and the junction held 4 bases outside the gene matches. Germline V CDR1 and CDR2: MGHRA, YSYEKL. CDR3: CASSRGQGHQETQYF. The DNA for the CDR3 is TGCGCCAGCAGCCGAGGACAGGGCCACCAAGAGACCCAGTACTTC.

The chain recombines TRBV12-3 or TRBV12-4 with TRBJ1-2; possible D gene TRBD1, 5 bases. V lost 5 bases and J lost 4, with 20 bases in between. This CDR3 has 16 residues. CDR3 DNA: TGTGCCAGCAGTCCACGGAGGCAGGGCCTCCTCTATGGCTACACCTTC. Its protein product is CASSPRRQGLLYGYTF.

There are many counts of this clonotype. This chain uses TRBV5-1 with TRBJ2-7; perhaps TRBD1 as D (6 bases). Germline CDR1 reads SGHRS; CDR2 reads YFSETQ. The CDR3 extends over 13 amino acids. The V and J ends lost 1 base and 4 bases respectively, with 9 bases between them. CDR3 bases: TGCGCCAGCAGCTTGCAGGACAGATACGAGCAGTACTTC. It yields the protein CASSLQDRYEQYF.

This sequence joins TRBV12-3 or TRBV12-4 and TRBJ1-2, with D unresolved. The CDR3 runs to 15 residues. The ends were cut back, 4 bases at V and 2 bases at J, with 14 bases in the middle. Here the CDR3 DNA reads TGTGCCAGCAGTTCGGGCCGAATTGTCAACTATGGCTACACCTTC. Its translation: CASSSGRIVNYGYTF.

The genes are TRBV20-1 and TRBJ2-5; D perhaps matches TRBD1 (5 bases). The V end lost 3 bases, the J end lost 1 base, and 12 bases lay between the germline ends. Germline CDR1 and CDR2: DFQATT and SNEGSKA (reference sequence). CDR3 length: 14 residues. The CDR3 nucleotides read TGCAGTGCTAGCCCTACAGGTTTCCAAGAGACCCAGTACTTC. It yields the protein CSASPTGFQETQYF.

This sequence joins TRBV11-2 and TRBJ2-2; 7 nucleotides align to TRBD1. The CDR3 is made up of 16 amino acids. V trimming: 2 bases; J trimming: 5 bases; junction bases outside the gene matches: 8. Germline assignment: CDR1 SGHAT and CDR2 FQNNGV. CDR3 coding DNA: TGTGCCAGCAGCTTAAGGGGGCCAGGGTTAACCGGGGAGCTGTTTTTT. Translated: CASSLRGPGLTGELFF.

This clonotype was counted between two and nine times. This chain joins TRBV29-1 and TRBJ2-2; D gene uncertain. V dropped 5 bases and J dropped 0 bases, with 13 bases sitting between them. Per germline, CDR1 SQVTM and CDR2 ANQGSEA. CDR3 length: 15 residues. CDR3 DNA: TGCAGCGTTTCCGGATTGAGTGCGAACACCGGGGAGCTGTTTTTT. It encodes CSVSGLSANTGELFF.

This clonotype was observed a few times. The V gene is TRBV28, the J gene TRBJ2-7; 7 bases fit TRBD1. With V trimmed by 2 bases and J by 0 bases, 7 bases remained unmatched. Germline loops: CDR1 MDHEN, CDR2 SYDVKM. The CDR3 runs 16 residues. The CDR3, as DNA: TGTGCCAGCAGTTTAGAACAGGGGCGACTCTCCTACGAGCAGTACTTC. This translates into CASSLEQGRLSYEQYF. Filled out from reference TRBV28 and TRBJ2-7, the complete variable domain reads DVKVTQSSRYLVKRTGEKVFLECVQDMDHENMFWYRQDPGLGLRLIYFSYDVKMKEKGDIPEGYSVSREKKERFSLILESASTNQTSMYLCASSLEQGRLSYEQYFGPGTRLTVT.

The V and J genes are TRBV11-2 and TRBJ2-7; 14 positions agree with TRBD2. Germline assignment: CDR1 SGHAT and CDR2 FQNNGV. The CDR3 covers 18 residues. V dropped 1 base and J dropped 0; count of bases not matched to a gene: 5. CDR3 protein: CASSLGGLAGAYSYEQYF. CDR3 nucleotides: TGTGCCAGCAGCTTAGGGGGACTAGCGGGAGCCTACTCCTACGAGCAGTACTTC.

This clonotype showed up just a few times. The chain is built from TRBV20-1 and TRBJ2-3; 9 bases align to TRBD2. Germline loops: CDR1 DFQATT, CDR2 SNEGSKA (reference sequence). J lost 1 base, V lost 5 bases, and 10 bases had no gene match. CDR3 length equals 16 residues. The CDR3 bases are TGCAGTGCTCCGAAAAAAGCGGGAGGACGCACAGATACGCAGTATTTT. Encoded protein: CSAPKKAGGRTDTQYF.

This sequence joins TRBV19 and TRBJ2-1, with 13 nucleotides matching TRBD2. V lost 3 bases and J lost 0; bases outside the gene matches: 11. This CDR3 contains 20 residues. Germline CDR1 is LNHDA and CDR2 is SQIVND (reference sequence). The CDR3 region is CASSIRLAGGIGSSYNEQFF. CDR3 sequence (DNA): TGTGCCAGTAGTATCCGACTAGCGGGGGGTATTGGAAGCTCCTACAATGAGCAGTTCTTC.

The CDR3 here is CATSDLSGGAGNEQFF. CDR3 coding DNA: TGTGCCACCAGTGATCTTAGCGGGGGGGCTGGGAATGAGCAGTTCTTC. This chain uses TRBV24-1 with TRBJ2-1; 11 nucleotides agree with TRBD2. V was clipped by 3 bases and J by 7 bases; unmatched bases: 7. The length of the CDR3 is 16 residues. Germline lookup yields CDR1 KGHDR and CDR2 SFDVKD.

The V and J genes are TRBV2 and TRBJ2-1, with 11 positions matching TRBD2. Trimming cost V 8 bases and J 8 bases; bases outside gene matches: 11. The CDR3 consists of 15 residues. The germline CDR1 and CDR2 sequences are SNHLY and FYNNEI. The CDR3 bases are TGTGCCAGCCGTTCTACTAGCGGGAGCTTCGATGAGCAGTTCTTC. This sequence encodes CASRSTSGSFDEQFF.

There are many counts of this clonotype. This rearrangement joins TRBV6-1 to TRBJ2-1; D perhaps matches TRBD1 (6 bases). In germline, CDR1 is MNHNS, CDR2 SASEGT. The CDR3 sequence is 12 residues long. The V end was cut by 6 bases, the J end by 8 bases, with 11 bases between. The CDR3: CASREQGHEQFF. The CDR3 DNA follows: TGTGCCAGCAGAGAACAGGGCCATGAGCAGTTCTTC.